The T cell receptor beta chain under discussion was sequenced for a study of a mutant IDH1 vaccine in newly diagnosed glioma. Study background: Patients got their first vaccination 4-6 weeks after radiotherapy alone, or with temozolomide cycles. Among treated patients, about 62% were male and about 40% female, and mean age was approximately 43 years. Findings and limits, study-wide: Shifts in the top peripheral T cell clonotypes seemed unrelated to pseudoprogression.

Specified time point: week 11, during vaccination. Each dose delivered 300 ug of mutant IDH1 20-mer peptide subcutaneously with imiquimod. Each donor presented with a new WHO grade 3 or 4 astrocytoma that tested IDH1-mutant and showed ATRX loss. Germline lookup yields CDR1 SNHLY and CDR2 FYNNEI. This CDR3 is 15 amino acids long. V shed 3 bases, J shed 1 base, and the junction held 3 bases outside the gene matches. Turning to this clone: The antigen remains undetermined.

Repertoires were generated with immunoSEQ multiplex PCR, while TCRdb's copy carries only in-frame clones and drops some. Of about 40,000 clones in the sample, 84% were seen once. The sequence came from a man aged 40-50 years with glioma. Sequences were derived from PBMCs, sampled from a glioma patient whose treatment included an IDH1 peptide vaccine. V usage is TRBV2 and J usage is TRBJ2-3, with 8 bases identical to TRBD2. In DNA form, the CDR3 reads TGTGCCAGCAGTGATCCAGCGGGAGGCACAGATACGCAGTATTTT. The encoded protein is CASSDPAGGTDTQYF.